This T cell receptor (beta chain) originates from a study of blood T cell repertoires in COVID-19. Repertoires were generated with immunoSEQ multiplex PCR, while TCRdb's copy carries only in-frame clones and drops some. Altogether 310,000 or so clones are present, 90% being singletons, with the ten largest covering 1.5% to 2%. The length of the CDR3 is 16 residues. V trimming: 0 bases; J trimming: 4 bases; junction bases outside the gene matches: 6. The germline CDR1 and CDR2 sequences are SGDLS and YYNGEE. Sequenced material: PBMCs or T cells enriched from blood (not recorded which). This sequence was found in a woman younger than 30 with acute COVID-19. The chain uses TRBV9 and TRBJ2-7, with 11 bases that match TRBD2. In DNA form, the CDR3 reads TGTGCCAGCAGCGTAGATAGCGGGAGGGCCTTTTACGAGCAGTACTTC. Translation gives CASSVDSGRAFYEQYF.